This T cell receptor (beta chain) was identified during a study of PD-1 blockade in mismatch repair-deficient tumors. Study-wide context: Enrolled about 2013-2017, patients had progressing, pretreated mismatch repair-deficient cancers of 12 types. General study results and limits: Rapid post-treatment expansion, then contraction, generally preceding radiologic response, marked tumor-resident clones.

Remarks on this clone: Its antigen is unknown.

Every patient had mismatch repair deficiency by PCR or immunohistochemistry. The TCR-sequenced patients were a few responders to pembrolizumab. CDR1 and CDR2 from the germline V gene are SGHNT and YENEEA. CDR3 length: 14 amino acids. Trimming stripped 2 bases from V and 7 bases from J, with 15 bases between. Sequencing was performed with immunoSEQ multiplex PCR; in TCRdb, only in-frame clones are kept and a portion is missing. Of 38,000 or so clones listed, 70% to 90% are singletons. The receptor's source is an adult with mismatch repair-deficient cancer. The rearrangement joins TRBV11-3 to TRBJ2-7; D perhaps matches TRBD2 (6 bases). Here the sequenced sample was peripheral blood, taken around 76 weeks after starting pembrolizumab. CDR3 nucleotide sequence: TGTGCCAGCAGCTTATTAGGCGGGAACAAGGAGCAGTACTTC. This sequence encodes CASSLLGGNKEQYF.